This is a list of T cell receptor beta chains from one sample in a study of cytotoxic CD8 clonotypes in ibrutinib-treated CLL. Clones were read by immunoSEQ multiplex PCR, and TCRdb kept only the in-frame ones, dropping some. This table holds some 290,000 clones, about 80% found once. The sequencing here drew on PBMCs, taken before ibrutinib treatment. These receptors originate from a human donor with chronic lymphocytic leukemia. Each CDR3 is given with its conserved first and last residue. A D gene is named only where the DNA matches it firmly. A row's size may be missing; if present it is once, few, many or a size class.

j_gene: TRBJ1-4
abundance: -
d_gene: -
v_gene: TRBV7-6
CDR3nt: TGTGCCAGCAGCTTAAATGACCCAGAAAAATCAACTAATGAAAAACTGTTTTTT
CDR3aa: CASSLNDPEKSTNEKLFF

j_gene: TRBJ2-7
abundance: -
d_gene: TRBD1
v_gene: TRBV29-1
CDR3nt: TGCAGCGTCCGGGACAGGGGGTCTTACGAGCAGTACTTC
CDR3aa: CSVRDRGSYEQYF

j_gene: TRBJ2-7
abundance: once
d_gene: TRBD1
v_gene: TRBV6-6
CDR3nt: TGTGCCAGCAGTTCAGGACAGGGGGCATACGAGCAGTACTTC
CDR3aa: CASSSGQGAYEQYF

j_gene: TRBJ1-1
abundance: -
d_gene: -
v_gene: TRBV25-1
CDR3nt: TGTGCCAGCAGTGAATTTAGGGGGAACACTGAAGCTTTCTTT
CDR3aa: CASSEFRGNTEAFF

j_gene: TRBJ2-7
abundance: once
d_gene: -
v_gene: TRBV28
CDR3nt: TGCTCCTCCACGGACAGTATCTACGAGCAGTACTTC
CDR3aa: CSSTDSIYEQYF

j_gene: TRBJ2-1
abundance: -
d_gene: TRBD1
v_gene: TRBV13
CDR3nt: TGTGCCAGCAGCTTAGGCTGGGACAGGGTCCATGAGCAGTTCTTC
CDR3aa: CASSLGWDRVHEQFF

j_gene: TRBJ2-1
abundance: -
d_gene: TRBD2
v_gene: TRBV6-5
CDR3nt: TGTGCCAGCAATGCGAGGGGACTACCATCCAATGAGCAGTTCTTC
CDR3aa: CASNARGLPSNEQFF

j_gene: TRBJ1-1
abundance: -
d_gene: TRBD1
v_gene: TRBV4-3
CDR3nt: TGCGCCAGCAGCCAAGATGTGGAGGGGACAGGGGGCTTCTACACTGAAGCTTTCTTT
CDR3aa: CASSQDVEGTGGFYTEAFF

j_gene: TRBJ2-5
abundance: -
d_gene: -
v_gene: TRBV19
CDR3nt: TGTGCCAGTAGTATAGCCGGGGAGACCCAGTACTTC
CDR3aa: CASSIAGETQYF

j_gene: TRBJ2-5
abundance: -
d_gene: -
v_gene: TRBV5-1
CDR3nt: TGCGCCACCATGTTGGAGGAGACCCAGTACTTC
CDR3aa: CATMLEETQYF